Below, 12 T cell receptor beta chains from the same sample are listed, as sequenced in a study of blood T cell repertoires in COVID-19. Produced via immunoSEQ multiplex PCR; TCRdb's table is partial and in-frame only. The sample has 110,000 to 150,000 clones, 65% to 90% seen once. The sequenced material came from peripheral blood. The receptors were sampled from a man in his fifties with acute or convalescent COVID-19.

In its sample, this clone was seen a few times. This rearrangement joins TRBV10-3 to TRBJ1-2; TRBD1 aligns across 7 bases. Germline CDR1 ENHRY, CDR2 SYGVKD. The CDR3 loop spans 14 amino acids. The ends lost 7 bases at V and 3 bases at J; junction bases unmatched: 8. The DNA for the CDR3 is TGTGCCATCACCGGAGGGGACAGAGACTATGGCTACACCTTC. As protein: CAITGGDRDYGYTF.

The V gene is TRBV19, the J gene TRBJ2-7; TRBD2 matches at 10 bases. CDR1 and CDR2 from the germline V gene are LNHDA and SQIVND (reference sequence). The junction had 5 bases not matched to a gene; V was cut back by 4 bases and J by 2 bases. The CDR3 has 15 residues. Here the CDR3 reads CASSTKREGTYEQYF. For the CDR3, the DNA is TGTGCCAGTAGTACCAAGCGGGAGGGCACCTACGAGCAGTACTTC.

The chain employs TRBV7-9 and TRBJ2-4, with 8 nucleotides matching TRBD1. The V gene end was trimmed by 5 bases and the J gene end by 3 bases; junction bases not matched to a gene: 0. This CDR3 contains 13 residues. Germline assignment: CDR1 SEHNR and CDR2 FQNEAQ (reference sequence). CDR3 sequence reads: CASSGQGKNIQYF. The CDR3 DNA follows: TGTGCCAGCAGCGGACAGGGCAAAAACATTCAGTACTTC.

The rearrangement links TRBV14 to TRBJ1-2; 8 bases are shared with TRBD1. Looked up from germline, CDR1 is SGHDN and CDR2 is FVKESK. This CDR3 comprises 14 residues. V was pared by 2 bases and J by 4 bases, with 3 bases of the junction left unmatched. For the CDR3, the DNA is TGTGCCAGCAGCCAACAGGGGGCTTTCTATGGCTACACCTTC. Translating it yields CASSQQGAFYGYTF.

The chain uses TRBV2 and TRBJ2-5, with 10 bases lining up with TRBD2. Looked up from germline, CDR1 is SNHLY and CDR2 is FYNNEI. There are 15 residues in the CDR3. V was clipped by 7 bases and J by 5 bases; unmatched bases: 10. The CDR3 loop reads CASNLLAGPRETQYF. Written as DNA, the CDR3 is TGTGCCAGCAACTTACTAGCGGGACCTCGGGAGACCCAGTACTTC. Together with reference TRBV2 and TRBJ2-5, the CDR3 gives the full variable domain: EPEVTQTPSHQVTQMGQEVILRCVPISNHLYFYWYRQILGQKVEFLVSFYNNEISEKSEIFDDQFSVERPDGSNFTLKIRSTKLEDSAMYFCASNLLAGPRETQYFGPGTRLLVL.

The chain has TRBV2 and TRBJ2-7, with 7 bases fitting TRBD1. The CDR3 runs 14 residues. Losses at the gene ends were 8 bases for V and 7 bases for J; bases not matched to a gene: 14. Per germline, CDR1 SNHLY and CDR2 FYNNEI. The CDR3, as DNA: TGTGCCAGCCACAGGGGCCAGACTACAGGGGAGCAGTACTTC. This translates into CASHRGQTTGEQYF.

The rearrangement uses TRBV25-1 and TRBJ2-4; 10 bases agree with TRBD2. V lost 7 bases, J lost 2 bases, and 8 bases stayed unmatched. The CDR3 totals 16 residues. From germline, CDR1 is MGHDK and CDR2 SYGVNS. CDR3 loop: CASTRLAGGSKNIQYF. As DNA, the CDR3 is TGTGCCAGCACTAGACTAGCGGGTGGATCCAAAAACATTCAGTACTTC.

V is TRBV7-8 and J is TRBJ2-7, with D possibly TRBD1 on 6 matching bases. The CDR3 is made up of 17 amino acids. The V end was cut by 3 bases, the J end by 4 bases, with 22 bases between. The germline CDR1 and CDR2 sequences are SGHVS and FQNEAQ. The CDR3 coding sequence is TGTGCCAGCAGCTTTAGTTCCGCAGGGGCGTCTCCATACGAGCAGTACTTC. Translated: CASSFSSAGASPYEQYF.

This chain uses TRBV2 with TRBJ1-5; a possible D gene is TRBD1 (5 bases). V was cut by 3 bases and J by 3 bases, with 9 bases left in between. The CDR3 is 14 amino acids. The germline gives CDR1 SNHLY, CDR2 FYNNEI. The CDR3 reads CASSEGGHNQPQHF. DNA of the CDR3: TGTGCCAGCAGTGAGGGAGGACACAATCAGCCCCAGCATTTT.

The chain combines TRBV2 with TRBJ1-1, with D uncertain. CDR1 SNHLY and CDR2 FYNNEI come from the germline V gene. V lost 3 bases to trimming and J lost 6 bases, with 14 bases between them. The CDR3 totals 14 residues. CDR3 coding DNA: TGTGCCAGCAGTGAGTCCCGGGGTGTCTCTGAAGCTTTCTTT. It yields the protein CASSESRGVSEAFF.

This chain uses TRBV6-5 with TRBJ1-6; D remains unclear. The CDR3 is made up of 12 amino acids. V lost 11 bases, J lost 7 bases, and 12 bases lay in between. Germline CDR1 reads MNHEY; CDR2 reads SVGAGI. CDR3 sequence (DNA): TGTGCCGCGGGCAGGCTAAATTCACCCCTCCACTTT. Protein sequence: CAAGRLNSPLHF.

The chain recombines TRBV24-1 with TRBJ1-1; possible D gene TRBD1, 5 bases. The CDR3 has 18 residues. V was clipped by 12 bases and J by 0 bases, with 28 bases between them. The germline CDR1 and CDR2 sequences are KGHDR and SFDVKD. The CDR3 nucleotides are TGTGCCGCCCTCCGGGGCCAAACAGGAGGGCTCATGAACACTGAAGCTTTCTTT. Translating it yields CAALRGQTGGLMNTEAFF.